This T cell receptor beta chain came from a study of prognosis after radiotherapy for stage I lung cancer (dated by TCRdb to the early 2020s). For context, the study as a whole: Roughly 20 stage I NSCLC patients were enrolled in Nanjing, China, between early 2018 and 2019. Of the enrolled patients, fourteen had newly diagnosed primary stage I lung tumors, while several had oligometastatic NSCLC following surgical resection of the primary tumor. All patients were regarded as medically inoperable, because of comorbidities in 12 patients and refusal of surgery in more than 5 patients. Ages in the cohort of roughly 13 men and over 5 women ranged from roughly 50 to 90 years, with a median of 74. On tumor histology, fewer than 15 patients had adenocarcinoma and several had squamous cell carcinoma. Image-guided IMRT or VMAT was used to deliver SBRT in 3 to 5 fractions at a biologically effective dose of at least 100 Gy. SBRT was not combined with any concurrent therapy in any patient. About 20% of the 19 patients developed distant metastases after SBRT, at a median of roughly seven months; the other 15 showed no significant progression. The study profiled peripheral blood TCR beta repertoires from stage I NSCLC patients before and after stereotactic body radiotherapy and related them to distant failure. A total of around 38 blood samples from some 19 patients were sequenced, with one sample obtained before and one obtained after SBRT for each patient.

A history of other malignancies or of prior chemotherapy or radiotherapy was absent in all patients, and node-negative disease was shown on CT and PET/CT in all patients. At each of two time points, roughly 5.7 milliliters of peripheral venous blood were collected into EDTA tubes. Ficoll-Paque Plus density-gradient centrifugation was used to isolate PBMCs. Right after collection, samples were placed at -80 degrees C and kept there until analysis. This clonotype is categorized as medium-sized (0.01 to 0.1%). The antigen it binds to is not known. No quality values exist for individual bases; no much larger clone is one base distant. Two rounds of multiplex PCR were performed to amplify the TCR beta CDR3 region from genomic DNA. The first PCR round used primers specific to each TRBV and TRBJ gene, and the primer sequences were filed in Chinese patent CN105087789A. Universal primers were used in the second round of PCR. The Roche High Pure PCR Template Preparation Kit was used to extract genomic DNA from frozen PBMCs. An Illumina HiSeq 3000 was used to sequence the libraries paired-end with 151 bp reads. In the original analysis: CutAdapt was used to remove raw reads lacking the multiplex PCR primer sequences. High-quality paired reads were merged into contigs with PEAR. TRB V, D and J gene segments were assigned to each contig with MiXCR by alignment to reference sequences. To remove sequencing errors, CDR3 sequences were clustered according to base quality and sequence similarity. Shannon entropy normalized by the natural log of productive TCR sequence number was used as the measure of diversity. Clonality was defined as one minus Shannon entropy divided by the natural log of the number of unique clonotypes. The Youden index of ROC curves was used to select progression-free survival cut-offs for repertoire metrics, and analyses were performed in R 3.5.3. TCRdb trimmed public reads at Q25 via fastp, called clones via MiXCR and kept in-frame beta chains. Rows matching on CDR3 protein sequence are summarized as one entry with the most common DNA and genes. The authors' filters were not applied to this entry. The sample records about 9,000 distinct CDR3 sequences, 55% to 65% of which are singletons. The biggest ten clones account for approximately 20% of the sample.

General findings and caveats noted by the study authors: The study was limited by the small cohort and short follow-up, and independent validation of the study findings is required. Post-SBRT Shannon entropy and its change from baseline were lower in patients who developed distant metastases; baseline Shannon entropy was not associated with metastases. All reported P values were unadjusted for multiple comparisons. A decrease in unique TCR clone counts was observed after SBRT (median roughly 10,000 before versus some 7,000 after; Wilcoxon paired P=0.011). TRBV and TRBJ usage frequencies reportedly varied with metastasis status, involving two V genes at baseline and some ten V and two J genes after SBRT. Whether the expanded TCR clones were tumor-specific was not determined.

At the junction V is shortened by 4 bases and J by 0 bases, with 10 bases in between. The germline V gene supplies CDR1 SGHRS and CDR2 YFSETQ. The CDR3 covers 14 residues, taking in both the cysteine and the phenylalanine. The read is trimmed to its CDR3 DNA, 42 bases read in frame from base 1. The sequence joins TRBV5-1 to TRBJ1-1; the D gene is unclear. Material: PBMCs, obtained before or after stereotactic body radiation therapy (not recorded which). The origin of this receptor is a donor over 45 with non-small cell lung cancer. The CDR3 region reads CASSRITLNTEAFF. The nucleotide sequence reads as follows: TGCGCCAGCAGCCGGATTACCCTGAACACTGAAGCTTTCTTT.